A selection of T cell receptor beta chains follows, all from one sample in a study of T cell repertoires in cytomegalovirus infection. Each CDR3 protein is one row after TCRdb ran MiXCR on the reads. The sample holds roughly 990,000 distinct CDR3 sequences; about 33% are singletons and the top ten take roughly 13%. Which antigens these TCRs recognize remains unknown. The sequencing here drew on cultured CD8+ T cells from PBMCs, taken from culture after CMV antigen stimulation. The receptors stem from a human donor in good health (CMV status not recorded). Some clones in this sample may be carry-over from other donors' samples. Both conserved end residues are part of each CDR3. D genes are given only for firm matches. Clone size is not always given. Where it is, it says once, few, many or a class for expanded clones.

cdr3_aa cdr3_nt j_call cdr3_length clone_size d_call v_call
CASSLMGAGNTIYF TGTGCCAGCAGCTTAATGGGGGCTGGAAACACCATATATTTT TRBJ1-3 14 many . TRBV7-2
CASSQSSPYSNQPQHF TGTGCCAGCAGCCAGAGCAGCCCTTATAGCAATCAGCCCCAGCATTTT TRBJ1-5 16 . . TRBV28
CSARDKDGGRADTQYF TGCAGTGCTAGAGATAAGGACGGGGGGAGGGCAGATACGCAGTATTTT TRBJ2-3 16 . TRBD2 TRBV20-1
CASSLRGGANTEAFF TGTGCCAGCAGCTTAAGGGGCGGGGCGAACACTGAAGCTTTCTTT TRBJ1-1 15 few . TRBV7-6
CASPRQAMNTEAFF TGTGCCAGCCCCCGCCAGGCAATGAACACTGAAGCTTTCTTT TRBJ1-1 14 . . TRBV2
CASSLVDGTGELFF TGTGCCAGCAGCTTAGTAGACGGCACCGGGGAGCTGTTTTTT TRBJ2-2 14 many . TRBV7-6
CAISENFRETQYF TGTGCCATCAGTGAGAATTTTAGGGAGACCCAGTACTTC TRBJ2-5 13 . . TRBV10-3
CASSLADRGSNQPQHF TGTGCCAGCAGCTTAGCGGACAGGGGGTCAAATCAGCCCCAGCATTTT TRBJ1-5 16 many TRBD1 TRBV7-8
CASSPNSGTEAFF TGTGCCAGCAGCCCTAATTCGGGGACTGAAGCTTTCTTT TRBJ1-1 13 . . TRBV11-2
CASTRSLQQPQHF TGTGCCAGCACCAGATCCCTACAGCAGCCCCAGCATTTT TRBJ1-5 13 few . TRBV2
CASRPGTGGMNTEAFF TGTGCCAGCAGGCCCGGGACAGGGGGGATGAACACTGAAGCTTTCTTT TRBJ1-1 16 few TRBD1 TRBV13
CASSPRDGYEQYF TGTGCCAGTAGTCCACGGGACGGCTACGAGCAGTACTTC TRBJ2-7 13 . . TRBV19
CASSLLGSGGHNSPLHF TGTGCCAGCAGTTTACTTGGAAGCGGCGGCCATAATTCACCCCTCCACTTT TRBJ1-6 17 . . TRBV27
CASSYNRGTEAFF TGTGCCAGCAGTTATAACAGGGGCACTGAAGCTTTCTTT TRBJ1-1 13 . TRBD1 TRBV6-5
CASSGSLDREDTEAFF TGTGCCAGCAGCGGCTCCTTGGACAGGGAGGACACTGAAGCTTTCTTT TRBJ1-1 16 few TRBD1 TRBV11-2
CASTEDRYTYEQYF TGTGCCAGCACTGAAGACAGGTACACCTACGAGCAGTACTTC TRBJ2-7 14 . . TRBV5-4
CASSQVGSGGNEQFF TGCGCCAGCAGCCAAGTTGGGAGCGGAGGGAATGAGCAGTTCTTC TRBJ2-1 15 . . TRBV4-1
CATEGQGPHLTQYF TGTGCCACCGAGGGACAGGGGCCCCACCTTACGCAGTATTTT TRBJ2-3 14 . TRBD1 TRBV15
CAIPEGTSGGANTGELFF TGTGCCATCCCTGAGGGGACTAGCGGGGGCGCGAACACCGGGGAGCTGTTTTTT TRBJ2-2 18 . TRBD2 TRBV10-3
CATSAGTGYGYTF TGTGCCACCAGTGCAGGGACAGGCTATGGCTACACCTTC TRBJ1-2 13 once TRBD1 TRBV24-1
CASSIDPAGFSYEQYF TGTGCCAGTAGTATAGATCCCGCAGGTTTCTCCTACGAGCAGTACTTC TRBJ2-7 16 . . TRBV19
CASSSLDMYYNEQFF TGTGCCAGCAGCTCTTTGGACATGTACTACAATGAGCAGTTCTTC TRBJ2-1 15 many . TRBV7-6
CASSQEVGVANYGYTF TGCGCCAGCAGCCAAGAAGTGGGGGTAGCTAACTATGGCTACACCTTC TRBJ1-2 16 . . TRBV4-1
CSVPSGGMGNEQFF TGCAGTGTCCCCTCAGGGGGCATGGGGAATGAGCAGTTCTTC TRBJ2-1 14 once TRBD1 TRBV20-1
CASSNRINEQFF TGTGCCAGTAGTAACAGGATCAATGAGCAGTTCTTC TRBJ2-1 12 few . TRBV19
CASSFSFLKQGEENEKLFF TGTGCCAGCAGTTTCTCCTTTTTAAAACAGGGGGAAGAGAATGAAAAACTGTTTTTT TRBJ1-4 19 few TRBD1 TRBV12-3/TRBV12-4
CASSLGGPLGGQYGYTF TGTGCCAGCAGCTTAGGAGGCCCTCTGGGCGGGCAATATGGCTACACCTTC TRBJ1-2 17 few . TRBV7-9